A single sample is the source of the 20 T cell receptor beta chains below, sequenced in a study of cytomegalovirus exposure and HLA in healthy donors. PCR used 60 Vbeta primers and 13 Jbeta primers. Produced via immunoSEQ multiplex PCR; TCRdb's table is partial and in-frame only. Altogether around 150,000 clones are present, approximately 72% being singletons, with the ten largest covering 1.2% to 1.5%. The source material was PBMCs. The receptors come from a man younger than 35 in good health and CMV-seronegative.

CDR3 region: CASNRAGDSYEQYF. CDR3 coding DNA: TGTGCCAGCAACCGGGCGGGGGACTCCTACGAGCAGTACTTC. The chain is built from TRBV7-9 and TRBJ2-7, with 7 bases identical to TRBD2. CDR1 and CDR2 (germline): SEHNR, FQNEAQ (reference sequence). This CDR3 has 14 amino acids. The junction had 6 bases not matched to a gene; V was cut back by 7 bases and J by 0 bases. Combining the CDR3 with reference TRBV7-9 and TRBJ2-7 gives the whole variable domain DTGVSQNPRHKITKRGQNVTFRCDPISEHNRLYWYRQTLGQGPEFLTYFQNEAQLEKSRLLSDRFSAERPKGSFSTLEIQRTEQGDSAMYLCASNRAGDSYEQYFGPGTRLTVT.

This clone was seen once. The chain couples TRBV4-3 to TRBJ2-3, with 7 bases fitting TRBD1. After removal of 1 base from V and 4 bases from J, the junction contained 5 bases not matched to a gene. The CDR3 extends over 15 amino acids. Germline assignment: CDR1 LGHNA and CDR2 YSLEER. CDR3 bases: TGCGCCAGCAGCCAAGTAAACAGGGGTTCAGATACGCAGTATTTT. It specifies CASSQVNRGSDTQYF.

This clone was seen just once. The rearrangement uses TRBV6-5 and TRBJ2-5; 7 nucleotides line up with TRBD1. The CDR3 is 12 residues long. The germline V gene has CDR1 MNHEY and CDR2 SVGAGI. Trimming cost V 10 bases and J 2 bases; bases outside gene matches: 4. CDR3 amino acids: CAIGTVQETQYF. Here the CDR3 DNA reads TGTGCCATCGGGACAGTTCAAGAGACCCAGTACTTC.

The chain employs TRBV7-8 and TRBJ2-5, with a tentative D call TRBD1 (5 bases). The CDR3 has 14 amino acids. Trimming stripped 1 base from V and 1 base from J, with 7 bases between. The germline V gene encodes CDR1 SGHVS and CDR2 FQNEAQ. DNA of the CDR3: TGTGCCAGCAGCTTAGTAGGGGTCCAAGAGACCCAGTACTTC. As protein: CASSLVGVQETQYF.

The chain combines TRBV5-1 with TRBJ2-3; a possible D gene is TRBD1 (5 bases). CDR3 size: 16 residues. Germline V gene sequence: CDR1 SGHRS, CDR2 YFSETQ. Trimming removed 4 bases from V and 0 bases from J, with 15 bases in between. The DNA of the CDR3 is TGCGCCAGCAGCCCCTACTCAGGGTCTAGCACAGATACGCAGTATTTT. Protein: CASSPYSGSSTDTQYF.

The chain couples TRBV18 to TRBJ1-4; TRBD1 matches at 10 bases. Germline CDR1 reads KGHSH; CDR2 reads LQKENI. The CDR3 is made up of 15 amino acids. The V and J ends lost 5 bases and 8 bases, in that order; junction bases with no gene match: 8. CDR3 in amino acids: CASSTRGTGEEKLFF. The DNA for the CDR3 is TGTGCCAGCTCAACAAGGGGGACAGGGGAGGAAAAACTGTTTTTT.

The rearrangement links TRBV7-9 to TRBJ2-1; TRBD2 matches at 7 bases. CDR1 and CDR2 (germline): SEHNR, FQNEAQ (reference sequence). J gave up 2 bases and V 0 bases, and 4 bases lay outside the gene matches. The CDR3 runs to 16 residues. This chain's CDR3 is CASSLAQSGAYNEQFF. The DNA of the CDR3 is TGTGCCAGCAGCTTAGCGCAAAGCGGGGCCTACAATGAGCAGTTCTTC.

The chain is built from TRBV5-5 and TRBJ2-7, with TRBD1 as a possible D gene (6 bases). V lost 3 bases and J lost 4, with 20 bases in between. This CDR3 is built from 16 residues. Germline CDR1 reads SGHKS; CDR2 reads YYEKEE (reference sequence). CDR3 residues: CASSWSRDTTTYEQYF. The CDR3 DNA is TGTGCCAGCAGCTGGAGCCGGGACACCACGACGTACGAGCAGTACTTC.

This clone was detected only once. The J gene is TRBJ1-2, the V gene TRBV28, with 7 bases lining up with TRBD1. The junction had 4 bases not matched to a gene; V was cut back by 7 bases and J by 2 bases. The CDR3 has 13 amino acids. Germline V gene data show CDR1 as MDHEN and CDR2 as SYDVKM. The CDR3 sequence is CASKPGGNYGYTF. The CDR3 bases are TGTGCCAGCAAACCAGGGGGGAACTATGGCTACACCTTC.

The CDR3 region has the DNA TGCGCCAGCAGCCAAGATTACGACAGGGGTCAGACCCAGTACTTC. Encoded protein: CASSQDYDRGQTQYF. V is TRBV4-3 and J is TRBJ2-5, with 8 bases lining up with TRBD1. From germline, CDR1 is LGHNA and CDR2 YSLEER. V was pared by 0 bases and J by 6 bases, with 6 bases of the junction left unmatched. This CDR3 region has 15 residues.

Worth noting for this clone: Other DNA sequences in this sample translate to the same CDR3. V is TRBV7-9 and J is TRBJ1-1; no clear D gene. This CDR3 contains 11 residues. Between the trimmed V and J ends, which lost 1 base and 8 bases, there was a span of 5 bases. Germline V gene data show CDR1 as SEHNR and CDR2 as FQNEAQ (reference sequence). DNA of the CDR3: TGTGCCAGCAGCTTAGGTGGCGAAGCTTTCTTT. The encoded protein is CASSLGGEAFF.

The chain couples TRBV25-1 to TRBJ2-5; D is possibly TRBD2 (5 bases). The CDR3 spans 15 residues. Germline lookup yields CDR1 MGHDK and CDR2 SYGVNS. Trimming removed 1 base from V and 5 bases from J, with 14 bases in between. The CDR3 protein is CASSEWSPEVETQYF. The DNA for the CDR3 is TGTGCCAGCAGTGAATGGTCCCCGGAGGTGGAGACCCAGTACTTC.

The gene calls are TRBV7-2 and TRBJ1-2; 10 nucleotides align to TRBD1. V was pared by 4 bases and J by 3 bases, with 8 bases of the junction left unmatched. CDR3 length: 16 residues. Germline V gene lookup returns CDR1 SGHTA and CDR2 FQGNSA. The CDR3: CASSSPRTGGDYGYTF. CDR3 nucleotide sequence: TGTGCCAGCAGCTCTCCCCGGACAGGGGGGGACTATGGCTACACCTTC.

The chain recombines TRBV27 with TRBJ1-5; 10 nucleotides match TRBD1. The J segment lost 5 bases and the V segment lost 5 bases, leaving 3 bases of the junction unmatched. Germline V CDR1 and CDR2: MNHEY, SMNVEV (reference sequence). CDR3 size: 14 residues. In DNA form, the CDR3 reads TGTGCCAGCAGTCCGGGGACAGGGGATCAGCCCCAGCATTTT. This gives the protein CASSPGTGDQPQHF.

The sample holds a few counts of this clone. CDR3 in DNA: TGTGCCAGCAGCAAAGATAGTTCGGGAGGCTACACCTTC. Its protein is CASSKDSSGGYTF. The V gene is TRBV21-1, the J gene TRBJ1-2. TRBV21-1 is given as a pseudogene. The CDR3 has 13 residues.

This clone occurred a few times. The chain carries TRBV25-1 and TRBJ2-4; 7 nucleotides match TRBD2. This CDR3 spans 15 amino acids. The junction had 2 bases not matched to a gene; V was cut back by 3 bases and J by 0 bases. The germline gives CDR1 MGHDK, CDR2 SYGVNS. This chain's CDR3 is CASSESGAAKNIQYF. CDR3 nucleotides: TGTGCCAGCAGTGAGAGCGGGGCAGCCAAAAACATTCAGTACTTC.

The chain recombines TRBV30 with TRBJ2-7, with unresolved D. CDR3 length equals 11 residues. Trimming shortened V by 5 bases and J by 3 bases, and 8 bases separated the two germline ends. The germline CDR1 and CDR2 sequences are GTSNPN and SVGIG (reference sequence). Written as DNA, the CDR3 is TGTGCCTGGGATGTGAGCTACGAGCAGTACTTC. Residues: CAWDVSYEQYF.

V and J are TRBV7-9 and TRBJ2-1; 10 bases line up with TRBD2. In germline, CDR1 is SEHNR, CDR2 FQNEAQ (reference sequence). J was trimmed by 7 bases and V by 4 bases; bases with no gene match: 7. CDR3 size: 15 residues. The CDR3 DNA is TGTGCCAGCAGCTCCGGACTAGCGGATAAGAATGAGCAGTTCTTC. This translates into CASSSGLADKNEQFF. Full variable domain (missing parts from reference TRBV7-9 and TRBJ2-1): DTGVSQNPRHKITKRGQNVTFRCDPISEHNRLYWYRQTLGQGPEFLTYFQNEAQLEKSRLLSDRFSAERPKGSFSTLEIQRTEQGDSAMYLCASSSGLADKNEQFFGPGTRLTVL.

The rearrangement joins TRBV10-1 to TRBJ2-7, with 8 bases matching TRBD2. There are 14 residues in the CDR3. The junction had 5 bases not matched to a gene; V was cut back by 2 bases and J by 5 bases. Germline CDR1 and CDR2: WNHNN and SYGVQD (reference sequence). This chain's CDR3 is CASSETTSVDEQYF. The CDR3, as DNA: TGCGCCAGCAGTGAGACGACTAGCGTGGACGAGCAGTACTTC.

V gene TRBV4-1 combines with J gene TRBJ1-5; no definite D call. Germline V gives CDR1 MGHRA, CDR2 YSYEKL. V lost 4 bases and J lost 4, with 11 bases in between. CDR3 length equals 14 residues. This CDR3 reads CASSPTPSNQPQHF. The CDR3 nucleotides read TGCGCCAGCAGCCCCACTCCCTCTAATCAGCCCCAGCATTTT.